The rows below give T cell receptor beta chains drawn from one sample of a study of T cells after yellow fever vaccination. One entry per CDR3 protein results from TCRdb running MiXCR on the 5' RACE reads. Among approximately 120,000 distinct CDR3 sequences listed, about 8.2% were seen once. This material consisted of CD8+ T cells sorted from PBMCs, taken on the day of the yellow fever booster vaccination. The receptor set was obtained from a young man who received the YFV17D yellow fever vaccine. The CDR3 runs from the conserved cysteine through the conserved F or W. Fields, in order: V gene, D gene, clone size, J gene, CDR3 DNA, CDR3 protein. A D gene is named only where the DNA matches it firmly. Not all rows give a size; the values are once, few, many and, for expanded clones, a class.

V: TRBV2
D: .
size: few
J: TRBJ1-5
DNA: TGTGCCAGCAGAGAGGACGGCAGCAATCAGCCCCAGCATTTT
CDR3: CASREDGSNQPQHF

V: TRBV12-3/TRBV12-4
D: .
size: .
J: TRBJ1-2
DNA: TGTGCCAGCAGTTTATTAAGCGCCGGGGACTATGGCTACACCTTC
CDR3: CASSLLSAGDYGYTF

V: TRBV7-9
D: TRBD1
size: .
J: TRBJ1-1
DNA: TGTGCCAGTGCCCGGGACAGGGGGACGGGGACTGAAGCTTTCTTT
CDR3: CASARDRGTGTEAFF

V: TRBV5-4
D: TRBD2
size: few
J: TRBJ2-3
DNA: TGTGCCAGCAGCTTGCTAGCGGGGGGTAGCACAGATACGCAGTATTTT
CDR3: CASSLLAGGSTDTQYF

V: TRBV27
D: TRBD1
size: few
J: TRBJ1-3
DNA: TGTGCCAGCAGTTTATCCGGGACAGGGTTTGGAAACACCATATATTTT
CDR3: CASSLSGTGFGNTIYF

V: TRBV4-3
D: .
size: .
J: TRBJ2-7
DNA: TGCGCCAGCAGCCAAGATCATCAGGCCCGAACCTACGAGCAGTACTTC
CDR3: CASSQDHQARTYEQYF

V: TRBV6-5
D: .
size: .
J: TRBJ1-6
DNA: TGTGCCAGCAGCTACAGGACCTCACCCCTCCACTTT
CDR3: CASSYRTSPLHF

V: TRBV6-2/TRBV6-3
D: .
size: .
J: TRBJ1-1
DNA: TGTGCCAGCAGTTACGCTGGCTACAACACTGAAGCTTTCTTT
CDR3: CASSYAGYNTEAFF

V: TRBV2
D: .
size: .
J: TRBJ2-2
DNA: TGTGCCAGCAGTGATCCAACCGTAGTGACCGGGGAGCTGTTTTTT
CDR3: CASSDPTVVTGELFF

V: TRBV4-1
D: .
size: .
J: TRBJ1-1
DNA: TGCGCCAGCAGCCCGGGACCCCGCCGCGGAGCTTTCTTT
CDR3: CASSPGPRRGAFF

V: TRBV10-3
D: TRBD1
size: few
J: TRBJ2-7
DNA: TGTGCCATCACCCCGGGACAGGGATCCTACGAGCAGTACTTC
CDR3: CAITPGQGSYEQYF

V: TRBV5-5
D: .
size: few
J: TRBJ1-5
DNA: TGTGCCAGCAGCTTGCGACCGACCAGCAATCAGCCCCAGCATTTT
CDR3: CASSLRPTSNQPQHF

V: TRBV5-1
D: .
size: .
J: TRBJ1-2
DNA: TGCGCCAGCAGGGGGGGATTTCCCTATGGCTACACCTTC
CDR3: CASRGGFPYGYTF

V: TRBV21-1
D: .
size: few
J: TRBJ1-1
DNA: TGTGCCAGCAGTACCGACACTGAAGCTTTCTTT
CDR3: CASSTDTEAFF

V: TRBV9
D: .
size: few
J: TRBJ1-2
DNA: TGTGCCAGCAGCGACAGGGTCTATGGCTACACCTTC
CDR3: CASSDRVYGYTF

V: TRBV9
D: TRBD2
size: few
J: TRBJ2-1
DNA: TGTGCCAGCAGCGTAGCAAAACTAGCGGGGGGTAACAATGAGCAGTTCTTC
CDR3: CASSVAKLAGGNNEQFF

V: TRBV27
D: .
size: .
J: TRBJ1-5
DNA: TGTGCCAGCACCTCGACAGCTTTCAATCAGCCCCAGCATTTT
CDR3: CASTSTAFNQPQHF

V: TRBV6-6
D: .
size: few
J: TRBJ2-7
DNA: TGTGCCAGCAGCTCGTCGCCTTACGAGCAGTACTTC
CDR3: CASSSSPYEQYF

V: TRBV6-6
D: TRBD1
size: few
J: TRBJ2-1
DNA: TGTGCCAGCGGGGACCTCGGACAGGGGGGCAATGAGCAGTTCTTC
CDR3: CASGDLGQGGNEQFF

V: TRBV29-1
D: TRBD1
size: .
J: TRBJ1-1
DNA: TGCAGCGCCTGGACAGGGTTTACTGAAGCTTTCTTT
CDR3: CSAWTGFTEAFF

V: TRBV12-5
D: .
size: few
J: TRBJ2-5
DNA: TGTGCTAGTGGTGGCGGGGGCTTGCAAGAGACCCAGTACTTC
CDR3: CASGGGGLQETQYF

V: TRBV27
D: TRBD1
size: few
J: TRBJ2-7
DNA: TGTGCCAGCAGACCCCTTCCGGGACAGGGGTCCGAGCAGTACTTC
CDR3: CASRPLPGQGSEQYF

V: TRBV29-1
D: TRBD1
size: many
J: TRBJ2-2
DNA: TGCAGCGTTGGGGGACAGCCTTATACCGGGGAGCTGTTTTTT
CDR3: CSVGGQPYTGELFF

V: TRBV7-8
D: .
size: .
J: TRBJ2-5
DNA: TGTGCCAGCAACCCCGTGAGGGGAGAGACCCAGTACTTC
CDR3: CASNPVRGETQYF

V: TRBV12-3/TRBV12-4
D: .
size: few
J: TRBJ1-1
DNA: TGTGCCAGCAGTTTTGGACTGCTGAACACTGAAGCTTTCTTT
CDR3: CASSFGLLNTEAFF

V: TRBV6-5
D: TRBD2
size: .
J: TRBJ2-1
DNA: TGTGCCAGCAGTTACTCGAATGGTCCTAGCGGGGTCAATGAGCAGTTCTTC
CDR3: CASSYSNGPSGVNEQFF

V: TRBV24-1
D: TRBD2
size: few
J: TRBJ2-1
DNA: TGTGCCACCAGCAAGCTAGCGGGAGACAATGAGCAGTTCTTC
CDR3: CATSKLAGDNEQFF

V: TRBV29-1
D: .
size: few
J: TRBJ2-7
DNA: TGCAGCATTCAAGGGGTTTGGCCCTACGAGCAGTACTTC
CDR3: CSIQGVWPYEQYF